Listed below are T cell receptor beta chains from one sample, sequenced in a study of prognosis after radiotherapy for stage I lung cancer. TCRdb redid the calling of the multiplex PCR reads with MiXCR, one entry per CDR3 protein. The table records about 15,000 distinct CDR3 sequences, more than 35% of them present only once. The sample consisted of PBMCs, taken before or after stereotactic body radiation therapy (not recorded which). These receptors were taken from a donor over 45 with non-small cell lung cancer. The CDR3 runs from the conserved cysteine through the conserved F or W. Some rows mark clone size as missing; the rest say once, few, many or name a class of expanded clone.

v_gene	abundance	j_gene	CDR3aa
TRBV15	.	TRBJ2-3	CDNSRFKTHFQPTDTQYF
TRBV28	many	TRBJ2-1	CASSLGLAGEQFF
TRBV27	.	TRBJ2-1	CASLRRLAGGPAYNEQFF
TRBV20-1	many	TRBJ2-5	CSARYLLAEPQETQYF
TRBV20-1	many	TRBJ2-2	CSATRGDTGELFF
TRBV20-1	.	TRBJ2-1	CSAREPSGTYNEQFF
TRBV10-3	many	TRBJ2-2	CAISESGQGRTGELFF
TRBV4-1	few	TRBJ1-4	CASSHPEQGRNEKLFF
TRBV12-3/TRBV12-4	many	TRBJ1-5	CASSRQGVGQPQHF
TRBV10-2	many	TRBJ1-2	CASSESSKGAVDYGYTF
TRBV20-1	.	TRBJ1-2	CSARGRQVFEWTGLYGYTF
TRBV27	once	TRBJ2-7	CASSLYSLGAACEQYF
TRBV20-1	.	TRBJ2-1	CSAGTTTLIYNEQSF
TRBV5-8	many	TRBJ2-1	CASSYYRQFF
TRBV6-1	medium-sized	TRBJ2-3	CASTTLGTDTQYF
TRBV9	many	TRBJ2-2	CASSPQSGRAGELFF